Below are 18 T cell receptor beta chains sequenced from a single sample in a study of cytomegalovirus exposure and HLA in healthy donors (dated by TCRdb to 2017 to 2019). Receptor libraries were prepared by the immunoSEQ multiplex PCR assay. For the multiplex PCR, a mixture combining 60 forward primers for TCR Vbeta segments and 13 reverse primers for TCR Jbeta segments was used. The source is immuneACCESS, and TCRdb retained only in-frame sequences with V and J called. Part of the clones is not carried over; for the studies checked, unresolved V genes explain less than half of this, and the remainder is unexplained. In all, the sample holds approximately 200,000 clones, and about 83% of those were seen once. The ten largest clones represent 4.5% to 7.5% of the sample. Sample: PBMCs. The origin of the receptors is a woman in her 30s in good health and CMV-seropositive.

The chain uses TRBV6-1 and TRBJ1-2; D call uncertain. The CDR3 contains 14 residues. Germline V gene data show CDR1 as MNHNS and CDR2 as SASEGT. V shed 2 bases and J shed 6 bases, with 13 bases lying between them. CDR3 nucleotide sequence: TGTGCCAGCAGTGAAAATTGGGGAGAAAATGGCTACACCTTC. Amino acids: CASSENWGENGYTF.

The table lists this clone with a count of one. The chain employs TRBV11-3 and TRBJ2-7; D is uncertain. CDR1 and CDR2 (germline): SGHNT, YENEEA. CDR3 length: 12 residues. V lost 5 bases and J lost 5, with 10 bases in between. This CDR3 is CASSPNGDEQYF. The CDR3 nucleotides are TGTGCCAGCAGCCCCAATGGAGACGAGCAGTACTTC.

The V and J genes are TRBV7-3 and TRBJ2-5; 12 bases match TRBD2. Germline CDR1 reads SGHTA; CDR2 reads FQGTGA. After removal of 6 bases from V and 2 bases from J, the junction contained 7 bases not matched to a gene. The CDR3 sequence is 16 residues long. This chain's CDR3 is CASRRGLAGVQETQYF. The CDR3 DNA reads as TGTGCCAGCAGGAGGGGACTAGCGGGTGTACAAGAGACCCAGTACTTC.

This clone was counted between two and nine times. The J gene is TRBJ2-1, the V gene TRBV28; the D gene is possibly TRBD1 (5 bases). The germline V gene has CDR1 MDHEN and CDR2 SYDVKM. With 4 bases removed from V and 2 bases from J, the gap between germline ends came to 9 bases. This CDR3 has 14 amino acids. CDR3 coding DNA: TGTGCCAGCAGTTCAACAGGAACCTACAATGAGCAGTTCTTC. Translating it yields CASSSTGTYNEQFF.

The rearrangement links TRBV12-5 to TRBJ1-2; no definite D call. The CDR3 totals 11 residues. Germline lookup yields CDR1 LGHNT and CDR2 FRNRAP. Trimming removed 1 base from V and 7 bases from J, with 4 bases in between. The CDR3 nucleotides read TGTGCTAGTGGTTTGGACGGTGGCTACACCTTC. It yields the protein CASGLDGGYTF.

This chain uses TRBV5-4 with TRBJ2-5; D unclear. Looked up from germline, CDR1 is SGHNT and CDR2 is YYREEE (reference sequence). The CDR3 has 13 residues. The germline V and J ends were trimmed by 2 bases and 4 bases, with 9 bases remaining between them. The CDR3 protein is CASSLHGGETQYF. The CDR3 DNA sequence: TGTGCCAGCAGCTTACATGGTGGAGAGACCCAGTACTTC.

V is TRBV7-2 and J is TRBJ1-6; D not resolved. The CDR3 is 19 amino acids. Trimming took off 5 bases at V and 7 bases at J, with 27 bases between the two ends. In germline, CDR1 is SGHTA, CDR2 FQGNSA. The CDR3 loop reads CASSPVREWGDLRNSPLHF. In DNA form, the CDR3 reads TGTGCCAGCAGCCCTGTGCGCGAATGGGGAGACCTAAGGAATTCACCCCTCCACTTT.

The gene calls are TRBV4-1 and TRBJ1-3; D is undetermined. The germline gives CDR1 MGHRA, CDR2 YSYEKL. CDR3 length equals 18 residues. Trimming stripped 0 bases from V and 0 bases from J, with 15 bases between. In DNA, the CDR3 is TGCGCCAGCAGCCAAGATAACCGATACGCGATCTCTGGAAACACCATATATTTT. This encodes CASSQDNRYAISGNTIYF.

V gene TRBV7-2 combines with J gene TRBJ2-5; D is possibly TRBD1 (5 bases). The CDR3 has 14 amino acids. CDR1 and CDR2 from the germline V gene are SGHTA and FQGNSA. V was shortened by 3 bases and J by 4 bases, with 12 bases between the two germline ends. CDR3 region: CASSFQGVGETQYF. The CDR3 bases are TGTGCCAGCAGCTTTCAAGGGGTAGGAGAGACCCAGTACTTC.

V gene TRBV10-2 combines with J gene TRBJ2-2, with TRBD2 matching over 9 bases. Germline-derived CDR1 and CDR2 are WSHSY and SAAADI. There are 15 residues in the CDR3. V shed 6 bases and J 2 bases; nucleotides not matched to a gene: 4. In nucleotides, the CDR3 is TGCGCCAGCAGCCCTAGCGGGGCAAACACCGGGGAGCTGTTTTTT. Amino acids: CASSPSGANTGELFF.

The CDR3 spells CASSLIRRLNTGELFF. The DNA of the CDR3 is TGCGCCAGCAGCTTGATCAGGCGATTGAACACCGGGGAGCTGTTTTTT. V and J are TRBV5-1 and TRBJ2-2; D not certain. With 1 base removed from V and 1 base from J, the gap between germline ends came to 11 bases. The length of the CDR3 is 16 residues. From germline, CDR1 is SGHRS and CDR2 YFSETQ.

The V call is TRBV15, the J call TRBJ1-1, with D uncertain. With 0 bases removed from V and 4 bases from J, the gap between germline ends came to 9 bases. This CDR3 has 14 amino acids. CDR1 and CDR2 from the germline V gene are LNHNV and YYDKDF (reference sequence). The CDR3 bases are TGTGCCACCAGCAGAGATCACGCGGGCACTGAAGCTTTCTTT. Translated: CATSRDHAGTEAFF.

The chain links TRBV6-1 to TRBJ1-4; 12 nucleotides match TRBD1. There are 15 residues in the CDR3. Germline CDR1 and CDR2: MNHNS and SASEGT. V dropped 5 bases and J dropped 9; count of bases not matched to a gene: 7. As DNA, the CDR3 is TGTGCCAGCAGTTCCGGGACAGGGGGCCCGAAAAAACTGTTTTTT. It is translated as CASSSGTGGPKKLFF.

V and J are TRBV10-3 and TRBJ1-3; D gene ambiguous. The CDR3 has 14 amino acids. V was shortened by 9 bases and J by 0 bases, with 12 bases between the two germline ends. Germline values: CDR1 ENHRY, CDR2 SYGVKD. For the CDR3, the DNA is TGTGCCATTAGGGAGTATCTCTCTGGAAACACCATATATTTT. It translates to CAIREYLSGNTIYF.

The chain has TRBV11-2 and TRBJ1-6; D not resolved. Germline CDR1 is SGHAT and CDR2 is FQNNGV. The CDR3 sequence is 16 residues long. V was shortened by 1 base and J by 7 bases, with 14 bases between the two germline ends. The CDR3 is CASSLVSGEGNSPLHF. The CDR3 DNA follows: TGTGCCAGCAGCTTAGTTAGCGGTGAAGGGAATTCACCCCTCCACTTT.

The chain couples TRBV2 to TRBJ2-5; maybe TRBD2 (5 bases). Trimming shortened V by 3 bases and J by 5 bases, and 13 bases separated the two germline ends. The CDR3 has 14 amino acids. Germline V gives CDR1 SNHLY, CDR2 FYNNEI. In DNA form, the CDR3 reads TGTGCCAGCAGTGACTCGCGACCGGGGGAGACCCAGTACTTC. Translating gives CASSDSRPGETQYF.

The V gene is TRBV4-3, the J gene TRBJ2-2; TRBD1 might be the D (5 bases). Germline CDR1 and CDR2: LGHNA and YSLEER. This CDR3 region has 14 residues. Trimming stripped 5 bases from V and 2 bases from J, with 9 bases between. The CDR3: CASSTDRNTGELFF. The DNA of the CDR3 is TGCGCCAGCAGCACAGACAGAAACACCGGGGAGCTGTTTTTT.

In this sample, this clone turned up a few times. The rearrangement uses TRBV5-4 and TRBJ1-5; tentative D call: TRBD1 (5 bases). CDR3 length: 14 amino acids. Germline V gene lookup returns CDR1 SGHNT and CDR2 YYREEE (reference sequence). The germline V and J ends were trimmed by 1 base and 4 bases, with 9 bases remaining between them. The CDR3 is CASSLKQANQPQHF. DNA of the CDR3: TGTGCCAGCAGCTTGAAACAGGCTAATCAGCCCCAGCATTTT.